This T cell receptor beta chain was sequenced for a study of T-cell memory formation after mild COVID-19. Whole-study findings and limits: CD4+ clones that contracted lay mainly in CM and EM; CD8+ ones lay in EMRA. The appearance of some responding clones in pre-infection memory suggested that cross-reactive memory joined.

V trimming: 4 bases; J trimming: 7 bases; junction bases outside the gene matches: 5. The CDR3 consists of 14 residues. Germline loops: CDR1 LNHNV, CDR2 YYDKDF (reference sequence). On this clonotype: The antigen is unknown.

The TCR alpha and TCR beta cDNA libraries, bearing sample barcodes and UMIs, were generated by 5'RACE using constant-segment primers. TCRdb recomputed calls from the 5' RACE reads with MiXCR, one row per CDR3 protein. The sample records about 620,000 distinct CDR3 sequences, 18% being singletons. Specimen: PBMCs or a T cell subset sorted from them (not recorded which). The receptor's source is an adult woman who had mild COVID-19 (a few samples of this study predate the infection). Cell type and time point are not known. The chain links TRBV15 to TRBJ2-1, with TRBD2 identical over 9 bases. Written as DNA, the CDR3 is TGTGCCACCAGCACTAGCGGGGCCGAAAATGAGCAGTTCTTC. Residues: CATSTSGAENEQFF.